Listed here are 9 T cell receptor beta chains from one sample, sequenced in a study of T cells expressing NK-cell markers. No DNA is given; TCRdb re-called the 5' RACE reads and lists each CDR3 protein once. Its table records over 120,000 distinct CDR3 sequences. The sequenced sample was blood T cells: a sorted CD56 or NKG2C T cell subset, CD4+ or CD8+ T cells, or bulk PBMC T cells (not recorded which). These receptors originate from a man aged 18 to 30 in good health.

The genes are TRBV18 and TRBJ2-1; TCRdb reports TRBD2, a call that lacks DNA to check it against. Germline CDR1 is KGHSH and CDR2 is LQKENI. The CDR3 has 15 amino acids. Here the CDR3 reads CASSPVGLAGDEQFF.

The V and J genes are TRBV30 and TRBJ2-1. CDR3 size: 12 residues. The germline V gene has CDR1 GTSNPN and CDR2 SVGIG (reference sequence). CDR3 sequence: CAWSGTYNEQFF.

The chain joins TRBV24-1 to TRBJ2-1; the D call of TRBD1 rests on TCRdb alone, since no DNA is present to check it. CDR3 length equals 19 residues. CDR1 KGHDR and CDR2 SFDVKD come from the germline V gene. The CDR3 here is CATSDHRNGGPGSYNEQFF.

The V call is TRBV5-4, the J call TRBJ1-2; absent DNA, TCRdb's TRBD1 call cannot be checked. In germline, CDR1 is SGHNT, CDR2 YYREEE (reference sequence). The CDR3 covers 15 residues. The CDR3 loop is CASSSAGTSNYGYTF. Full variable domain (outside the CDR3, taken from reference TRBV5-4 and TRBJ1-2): ETGVTQSPTHLIKTRGQQVTLRCSSQSGHNTVSWYQQALGQGPQFIFQYYREEENGRGNFPPRFSGLQFPNYSSELNVNALELDDSALYLCASSSAGTSNYGYTFGSGTRLTVV.

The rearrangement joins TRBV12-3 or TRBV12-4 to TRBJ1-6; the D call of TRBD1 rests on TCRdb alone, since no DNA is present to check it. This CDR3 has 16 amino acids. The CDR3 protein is CASSPGGGGAHSPLHF.

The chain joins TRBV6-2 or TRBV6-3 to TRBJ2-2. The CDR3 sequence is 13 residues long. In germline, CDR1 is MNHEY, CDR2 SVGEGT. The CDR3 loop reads CASSYSLSGELFF.

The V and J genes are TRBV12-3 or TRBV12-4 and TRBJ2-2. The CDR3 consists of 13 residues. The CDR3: CASIWLNTGELFF.

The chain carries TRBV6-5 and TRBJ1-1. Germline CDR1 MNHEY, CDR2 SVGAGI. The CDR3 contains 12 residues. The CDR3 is CASLGLNTEAFF.

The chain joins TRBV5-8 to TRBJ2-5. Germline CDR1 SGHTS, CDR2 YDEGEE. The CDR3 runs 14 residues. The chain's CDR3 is CASSLRTEQETQYF.